Below are 27 T cell receptor beta chains sequenced from a single sample in a study of T cell repertoires in cytomegalovirus infection. MiXCR was run by TCRdb on the reads, yielding one entry per CDR3 protein. This sample has more than 250,000 distinct CDR3 sequences, with roughly 25% found just once. For these TCRs, the target antigens are not known. Specimen: cultured PBMCs, collected from culture after CMV antigen stimulation. The receptors stem from a human donor in good health (CMV status not recorded). Some clones in this sample may be carry-over from other donors' samples.

This clonotype was recorded at least ten times. CDR3 protein: CASSSIRGKNTEAFF. In nucleotides, the CDR3 is TGTGCCAGCAGCTCGATTCGGGGGAAGAACACTGAAGCTTTCTTT. This rearrangement joins TRBV7-8 to TRBJ1-1; tentatively, D is TRBD1 (5 bases). Germline lookup yields CDR1 SGHVS and CDR2 FQNEAQ. This CDR3 is built from 15 residues. With 4 bases removed from V and 1 base from J, the gap between germline ends came to 13 bases.

The chain employs TRBV20-1 and TRBJ1-2; D is ambiguous. V was pared by 7 bases and J by 8 bases, with 14 bases between. Germline V gene sequence: CDR1 DFQATT, CDR2 SNEGSKA (reference sequence). The CDR3 consists of 11 residues. The CDR3 sequence: CSGSREGGYTF. CDR3 in DNA: TGCAGTGGCAGTAGGGAAGGGGGCTACACCTTC.

This chain joins TRBV15 and TRBJ2-1, with a tentative D call TRBD2 (5 bases). Germline V lookup: CDR1 LNHNV, CDR2 YYDKDF (reference sequence). Trimming took off 4 bases at V and 6 bases at J, with 13 bases between the two ends. This CDR3 has 14 residues. The CDR3 nucleotides read TGTGCCACCAGCAAGGCTCCCGGGATCAATGAGCAGTTCTTC. Amino acids: CATSKAPGINEQFF. Looking up the rest from reference TRBV15 and TRBJ2-1 gives the full variable domain: DAMVIQNPRYQVTQFGKPVTLSCSQTLNHNVMYWYQQKSSQAPKLLFHYYDKDFNNEADTPDNFQSRRPNTSFCFLDIRSPGLGDTAMYLCATSKAPGINEQFFGPGTRLTVL.

In this sample, this clonotype turned up a few times. The chain joins TRBV27 to TRBJ2-1, with TRBD1 identical over 9 bases. After removal of 3 bases from V and 8 bases from J, the junction contained 14 bases not matched to a gene. Germline CDR1 is MNHEY and CDR2 is SMNVEV (reference sequence). CDR3 size: 17 residues. The CDR3 DNA is TGTGCCAGCAGTTTCCAACCGTTGGACAGGGGAATGTATGAGCAGTTCTTC. Translation gives CASSFQPLDRGMYEQFF.

This clonotype was observed a few times. The chain is built from TRBV20-1 and TRBJ1-1; 10 positions agree with TRBD1. CDR3 length: 16 residues. V lost 6 bases, J lost 1 base, and 11 bases stayed unmatched. The germline V gene has CDR1 DFQATT and CDR2 SNEGSKA (reference sequence). CDR3 bases: TGCAGTGCCATCAGTCCCCGGGACAGGGGGAACACTGAAGCTTTCTTT. It encodes CSAISPRDRGNTEAFF.

This clonotype appeared many times. This chain joins TRBV7-2 and TRBJ2-7; D not resolved. This CDR3 has 15 amino acids. Trimming took off 1 base at V and 5 bases at J, with 15 bases between the two ends. Germline loops: CDR1 SGHTA, CDR2 FQGNSA. CDR3 nucleotides: TGTGCCAGCAGCTTAGTTTTAGGGATTTCCCACGAGCAGTACTTC. Translating gives CASSLVLGISHEQYF.

This sequence joins TRBV4-3 and TRBJ1-4; D not resolved. The germline V and J ends were trimmed by 1 base and 8 bases, with 8 bases remaining between them. Germline values: CDR1 LGHNA, CDR2 YSLEER. This CDR3 spans 13 amino acids. The CDR3 sequence is CASSQVNDEKLFF. The CDR3 DNA reads TGCGCCAGCAGCCAAGTGAACGACGAAAAACTGTTTTTT.

The gene calls are TRBV4-1 and TRBJ2-2; a weak D match, TRBD2 (6 bases). The CDR3 covers 16 residues. The V and J ends lost 3 bases and 3 bases respectively, with 14 bases between them. CDR1 is MGHRA, CDR2 YSYEKL, per germline. The CDR3 DNA sequence: TGCGCCAGCAGCCACGTGGAGGGCCGGGACACCGGGGAGCTGTTTTTT. It encodes CASSHVEGRDTGELFF.

This clonotype has ten or more counts. Here the CDR3 reads CASSLVRSVEYGYTF. The DNA for the CDR3 is TGTGCCAGCAGCTTAGTTCGATCGGTAGAGTATGGCTACACCTTC. This chain uses TRBV7-2 with TRBJ1-2; D remains unclear. This CDR3 region has 15 residues. Trimming took 1 base from V and 5 from J, leaving 14 bases between them. The V gene's germline CDR1 is SGHTA and CDR2 FQGNSA. The complete variable domain, with remaining parts taken from reference TRBV7-2 and TRBJ1-2, reads GAGVSQSPSNKVTEKGKDVELRCDPISGHTALYWYRQSLGQGLEFLIYFQGNSAPDKSGLPSDRFSAERTGGSVSTLTIQRTQQEDSAVYLCASSLVRSVEYGYTFGSGTRLTVV.

The chain employs TRBV7-9 and TRBJ2-5, with D unclear. Trimming shortened V by 2 bases and J by 13 bases, and 11 bases separated the two germline ends. CDR3 size: 11 residues. The germline CDR1 and CDR2 sequences are SEHNR and FQNEAQ (reference sequence). The CDR3 region is CASSLLQLSYF. CDR3 DNA sequence: TGTGCCAGCAGCTTATTACAGCTCTCGTACTTC.

The chain carries TRBV29-1 and TRBJ1-2; 9 nucleotides line up with TRBD1. The CDR3 has 14 residues. The V segment lost 5 bases and the J segment 3 bases; nucleotides outside the gene matches: 7. CDR1 and CDR2 (germline): SQVTM, ANQGSEA. The CDR3 region is CSVLRTGVYYGYTF. CDR3 DNA sequence: TGCAGCGTTTTAAGGACAGGGGTATACTATGGCTACACCTTC.

This clonotype was detected many times. V and J are TRBV10-3 and TRBJ1-1; TRBD1 might be the D (6 bases). The CDR3 consists of 14 residues. Trimming took 4 bases from V and 0 from J, leaving 9 bases between them. CDR1 ENHRY and CDR2 SYGVKD come from the germline V gene. CDR3 loop: CAISAGQLNTEAFF. DNA of the CDR3: TGTGCCATCAGTGCAGGACAGTTGAACACTGAAGCTTTCTTT.

The chain carries TRBV20-1 and TRBJ1-1, with D unclear. This CDR3 spans 18 amino acids. Trimming pared 6 bases from V and 0 bases from J, leaving 26 bases between. Germline V gene sequence: CDR1 DFQATT, CDR2 SNEGSKA (reference sequence). CDR3 coding DNA: TGCAGTGCCCCGCCTATCCATAGTGGAGGGTTAATGAACACTGAAGCTTTCTTT. This codes for CSAPPIHSGGLMNTEAFF.

This chain joins TRBV7-2 and TRBJ2-2, with unresolved D. The CDR3 runs 14 residues. Trimming removed 1 base from V and 5 bases from J, with 8 bases in between. Germline CDR1 is SGHTA and CDR2 is FQGNSA. The CDR3 nucleotides read TGTGCCAGCAGCTTAGGGATAGGGACCGGGGAGCTGTTTTTT. It specifies CASSLGIGTGELFF.

This clonotype was counted ten times or more. Here the CDR3 reads CATSDSTAKLAGNEQFF. The CDR3 DNA is TGTGCCACCAGTGATTCAACCGCAAAACTAGCGGGCAATGAGCAGTTCTTC. V gene TRBV24-1 combines with J gene TRBJ2-1; 9 bases line up with TRBD2. Germline CDR1 reads KGHDR; CDR2 reads SFDVKD. J gave up 6 bases and V 2 bases, and 10 bases lay outside the gene matches. The CDR3 is 17 amino acids.

This chain links TRBV6-5 with TRBJ2-2, with a weak D call TRBD1 (7 bases). CDR1 and CDR2 from the germline V gene are MNHEY and SVGAGI. The V gene lost 5 bases and the J gene lost 6 bases, with 16 bases spanning the gap. The CDR3 consists of 15 residues. This chain's CDR3 is CASSTRQGGAGELFF. CDR3 nucleotides: TGTGCCAGCAGTACGAGACAGGGAGGAGCCGGGGAGCTGTTTTTT.

This clonotype was observed a few times. CDR3 region: CASSRAGTSVVNEQFF. The DNA for the CDR3 is TGTGCCAGCAGCCGTGCCGGGACTAGCGTGGTAAATGAGCAGTTCTTC. This sequence joins TRBV6-6 and TRBJ2-1, with 10 bases fitting TRBD2. CDR3 size: 16 residues. V lost 6 bases, J lost 7 bases, and 12 bases stayed unmatched. Germline CDR1 reads MNHNY; CDR2 reads SVGAGI (reference sequence).

This chain connects TRBV6-6 to TRBJ2-3, with D possibly being TRBD1 (6 bases). V gave up 0 bases and J gave up 1 base, with 11 bases separating them. Germline loops: CDR1 MNHNY, CDR2 SVGAGI (reference sequence). The CDR3 runs to 16 residues. The CDR3 sequence: CASSYSMGAGTDTQYF. The CDR3 DNA reads as TGTGCCAGCAGTTACTCGATGGGGGCGGGCACAGATACGCAGTATTTT.

The CDR3 DNA follows: TGTGCCAGCAATAGTGCAGCCGGAAACACCATATATTTT. Encoded protein: CASNSAAGNTIYF. The chain combines TRBV7-9 with TRBJ1-3; unclear D gene. The germline V gene encodes CDR1 SEHNR and CDR2 FQNEAQ (reference sequence). The CDR3 has 13 amino acids. The V end lost 7 bases, the J end lost 4 bases, and 11 bases lay between the germline ends.

The J gene is TRBJ1-5, the V gene TRBV12-3 or TRBV12-4, with D hard to call. V gave up 3 bases and J gave up 4 bases, with 4 bases separating them. The CDR3 contains 12 residues. This CDR3 reads CASSFENQPQHF. CDR3 DNA sequence: TGTGCCAGCAGTTTCGAAAATCAGCCCCAGCATTTT.

The sample holds many counts of this clonotype. This chain joins TRBV7-9 and TRBJ2-5, with a tentative D call TRBD2 (5 bases). Trimming cost V 10 bases and J 3 bases, with 12 bases left between them. The CDR3 sequence is 12 residues long. Germline loops: CDR1 SEHNR, CDR2 FQNEAQ (reference sequence). CDR3 sequence reads: CATLGLEETQYF. CDR3 bases: TGTGCCACCCTAGGACTGGAAGAGACCCAGTACTTC.

J is TRBJ2-3 and V is TRBV5-1; D uncertain. Germline V CDR1 and CDR2: SGHRS, YFSETQ. Trimming removed 0 bases at V and 5 bases at J, with 7 bases between. This CDR3 has 13 residues. The CDR3 is CASSLVPGDTQYF. CDR3 in DNA: TGCGCCAGCAGCTTGGTCCCCGGAGATACGCAGTATTTT.

At least ten counts were recorded for this clonotype. V and J are TRBV7-2 and TRBJ2-7; D is perhaps TRBD2 (6 bases). The germline V gene encodes CDR1 SGHTA and CDR2 FQGNSA. The CDR3 has 14 amino acids. Trimming took 5 bases from V and 5 from J, leaving 16 bases between them. The CDR3 loop is CASSRYGSGNEQYF. The CDR3 DNA reads TGTGCCAGCAGCCGCTACGGGAGCGGAAACGAGCAGTACTTC.

This clonotype has only a few counts. The rearrangement links TRBV11-3 to TRBJ2-5; D unresolved. Per the germline V gene, CDR1 is SGHNT and CDR2 is YENEEA. V lost 5 bases, J lost 5 bases, and 12 bases lay in between. The CDR3 is 13 residues long. In DNA form, the CDR3 reads TGTGCCAGCAGCCCAGGCCCCAGGGAGACCCAGTACTTC. It yields the protein CASSPGPRETQYF. Full variable domain (remainder filled in from reference TRBV11-3 and TRBJ2-5): EAGVVQSPRYKIIEKKQPVAFWCNPISGHNTLYWYLQNLGQGPELLIRYENEEAVDDSQLPKDRFSAERLKGVDSTLKIQPAELGDSAVYLCASSPGPRETQYFGPGTRLLVL.

This clonotype was observed at least ten times. The chain has TRBV7-2 and TRBJ2-1, with TRBD1 matching 10 bases. Germline V gene lookup returns CDR1 SGHTA and CDR2 FQGNSA. This CDR3 has 16 amino acids. V trimming: 5 bases; J trimming: 8 bases; junction bases outside the gene matches: 12. CDR3 in amino acids: CASSEWTGQGIDEQFF. CDR3 bases: TGTGCCAGCAGCGAGTGGACGGGACAGGGGATTGATGAGCAGTTCTTC.

This clonotype was detected ten times or more. This chain joins TRBV7-2 and TRBJ2-1; 8 nucleotides agree with TRBD2. The germline V gene has CDR1 SGHTA and CDR2 FQGNSA. This CDR3 contains 15 residues. Trimming cost V 5 bases and J 8 bases; bases outside gene matches: 11. The CDR3 DNA reads as TGTGCCAGCAGCCCCGGGACTAGATGGACCGATGAGCAGTTCTTC. Translation: CASSPGTRWTDEQFF.

This clonotype showed up just a few times. This sequence joins TRBV6-2 or TRBV6-3 and TRBJ2-1; 16 nucleotides agree with TRBD2. Trimming took 0 bases from V and 2 from J; bases not matched to a gene: 7. The CDR3 runs 20 residues. Per germline, CDR1 MNHEY and CDR2 SVGEGT. For the CDR3, the DNA is TGTGCCAGCAGTTACTCTTCGGGACTAGCGGGAGGGCACCCCTACAATGAGCAGTTCTTC. It encodes CASSYSSGLAGGHPYNEQFF.